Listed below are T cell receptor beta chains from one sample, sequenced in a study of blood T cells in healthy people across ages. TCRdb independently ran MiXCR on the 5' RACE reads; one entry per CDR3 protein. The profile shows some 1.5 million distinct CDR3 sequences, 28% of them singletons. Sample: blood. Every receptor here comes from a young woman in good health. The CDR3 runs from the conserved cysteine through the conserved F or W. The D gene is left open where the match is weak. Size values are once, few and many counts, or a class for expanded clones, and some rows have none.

DNA: TGTGCCAGCAGTTTTTTTCGGGACACCGGGGAGCTGTTTTTT; CDR3: CASSFFRDTGELFF; D: .; size: .; V: TRBV12-3/TRBV12-4; J: TRBJ2-2
DNA: TGCAGTGCTAAGAGGGGCAGCAACACTGAAGCTTTCTTT; CDR3: CSAKRGSNTEAFF; D: .; size: .; V: TRBV20-1; J: TRBJ1-1
DNA: TGTGCCAGCAGCCAAGATCTTGGGGACCAATGGGACGAGCAGTACTTC; CDR3: CASSQDLGDQWDEQYF; D: .; size: few; V: TRBV3-1; J: TRBJ2-7
DNA: TGTGCCAGCTCATCCAACAGGGGACCCTACTATGGCTACACCTTC; CDR3: CASSSNRGPYYGYTF; D: TRBD1; size: few; V: TRBV18; J: TRBJ1-2
DNA: TGTGCTTCCCAGCGGGGGACAGATACGCAGTATTTT; CDR3: CASQRGTDTQYF; D: TRBD2; size: many; V: TRBV6-6; J: TRBJ2-3
DNA: TGCAGTGCCTCTCAGGGTGGAGGCAATCAGCCCCAGCATTTT; CDR3: CSASQGGGNQPQHF; D: .; size: many; V: TRBV20-1; J: TRBJ1-5
DNA: TGTGCCAGCAGTTACATTGGGCCGCAAGCAACTAATGGAAAACTGTTTTTT; CDR3: CASSYIGPQATNGKLFF; D: .; size: .; V: TRBV6-2/TRBV6-3; J: TRBJ1-4
DNA: TGCGCCAGCAGCTCGACTAGCGGGAGGACAGAGACCCAGTACTTC; CDR3: CASSSTSGRTETQYF; D: TRBD2; size: few; V: TRBV5-1; J: TRBJ2-5
DNA: TGTGCCAGCAGCTTTGAGCGGGGGGGCGGCAACGAGCAGTTCTTC; CDR3: CASSFERGGGNEQFF; D: TRBD2; size: .; V: TRBV7-2; J: TRBJ2-1
DNA: TGTGCCAGCGGTCGGGTTAGCGGGAGTGGGGAGACCCAGTACTTC; CDR3: CASGRVSGSGETQYF; D: TRBD2; size: .; V: TRBV3-1; J: TRBJ2-5
DNA: TGTGCCAGCCTAGGGGACAACAGATACACCGGGGAGCTGTTTTTT; CDR3: CASLGDNRYTGELFF; D: .; size: few; V: TRBV28; J: TRBJ2-2
DNA: TGTGCCAGCAGTTATGGACAGGGGTACAATGAGCAGTTCTTC; CDR3: CASSYGQGYNEQFF; D: TRBD1; size: few; V: TRBV5-1; J: TRBJ2-1
DNA: TGTGCCACCAGCAGTAGACAGAGTTACACTGAAGCTTTCTTT; CDR3: CATSSRQSYTEAFF; D: .; size: .; V: TRBV15; J: TRBJ1-1
DNA: TGTGCCAGCAGCGTCGGGGACGTACGACAAGAGACCCAGTACTTC; CDR3: CASSVGDVRQETQYF; D: .; size: many; V: TRBV9; J: TRBJ2-5
DNA: TGCAGTGCTAGAGAAGGCAGCTATGGCTACACCTTC; CDR3: CSAREGSYGYTF; D: .; size: many; V: TRBV20-1; J: TRBJ1-2
DNA: TGCGCCAGCAGCTCCGGATCCCCTTCCGGGAGGTACACTGAGCAGTTCTTC; CDR3: CASSSGSPSGRYTEQFF; D: TRBD2; size: few; V: TRBV5-1; J: TRBJ2-1